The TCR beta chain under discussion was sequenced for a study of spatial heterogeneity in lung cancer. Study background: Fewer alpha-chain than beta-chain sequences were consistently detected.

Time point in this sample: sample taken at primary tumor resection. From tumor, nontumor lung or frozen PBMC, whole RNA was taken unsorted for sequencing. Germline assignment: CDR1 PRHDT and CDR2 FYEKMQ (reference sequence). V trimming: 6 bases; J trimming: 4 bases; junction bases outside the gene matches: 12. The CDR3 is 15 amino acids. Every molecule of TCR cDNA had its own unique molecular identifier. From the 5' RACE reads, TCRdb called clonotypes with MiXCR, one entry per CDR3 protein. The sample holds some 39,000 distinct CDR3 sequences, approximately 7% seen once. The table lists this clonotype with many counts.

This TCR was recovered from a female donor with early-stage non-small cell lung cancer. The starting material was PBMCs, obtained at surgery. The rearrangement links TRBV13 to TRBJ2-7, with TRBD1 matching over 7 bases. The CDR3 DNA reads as TGTGCCAGCAGTTTTTCCCAATCCAGGGGGTACGAGCAGTACTTC. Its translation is CASSFSQSRGYEQYF.